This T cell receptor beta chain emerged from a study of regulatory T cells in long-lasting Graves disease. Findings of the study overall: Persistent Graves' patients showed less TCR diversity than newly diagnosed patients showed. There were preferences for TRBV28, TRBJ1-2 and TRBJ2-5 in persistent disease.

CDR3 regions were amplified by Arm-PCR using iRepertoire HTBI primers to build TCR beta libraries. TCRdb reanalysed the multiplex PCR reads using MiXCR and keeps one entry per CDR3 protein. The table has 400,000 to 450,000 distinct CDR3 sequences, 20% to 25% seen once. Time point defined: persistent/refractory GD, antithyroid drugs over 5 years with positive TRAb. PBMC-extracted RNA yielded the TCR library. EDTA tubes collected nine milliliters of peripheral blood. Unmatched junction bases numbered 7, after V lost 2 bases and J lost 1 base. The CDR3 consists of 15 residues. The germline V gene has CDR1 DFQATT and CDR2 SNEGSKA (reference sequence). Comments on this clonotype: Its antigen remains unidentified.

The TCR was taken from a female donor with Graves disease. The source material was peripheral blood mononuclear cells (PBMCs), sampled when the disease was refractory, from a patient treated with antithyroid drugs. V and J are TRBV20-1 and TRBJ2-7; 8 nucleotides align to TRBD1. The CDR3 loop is CSARSGQGASYEQYF. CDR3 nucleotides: TGCAGTGCTAGATCTGGACAGGGAGCTTCCTACGAGCAGTACTTC.